The following is a T cell receptor beta chain sequence with its context. This sample was taken from a study of blood T cell repertoires in COVID-19. The data were produced by immunoSEQ multiplex PCR, yet TCRdb's version contains in-frame clones alone and is incomplete. The repertoire holds about 80,000 clones, less than 90% seen once, with roughly 4% in the top ten. V was clipped by 4 bases and J by 2 bases; unmatched bases: 20. CDR1 and CDR2 from the germline V gene are SGHVS and FNYEAQ. This CDR3 contains 21 residues. Sample: peripheral blood. The chain is built from TRBV7-6 and TRBJ2-6, with 7 bases matching TRBD2. The TCR originated in a man aged 50 or older with acute or convalescent COVID-19. The CDR3 protein is CASSSLLRVSGSATGANVLTF. CDR3 coding DNA: TGTGCCAGCAGCTCCCTGCTTAGGGTTAGCGGGTCCGCCACTGGGGCCAACGTCCTGACTTTC. Using reference TRBV7-6 and TRBJ2-6 for the parts outside the CDR3, the full variable domain is GAGVSQSPRYKVTKRGQDVALRCDPISGHVSLYWYRQALGQGPEFLTYFNYEAQQDKSGLPNDRFSAERPEGSISTLTIQRTEQRDSAMYRCASSSLLRVSGSATGANVLTFGAGSRLTVL.